This TCR beta chain was captured in a study of cytomegalovirus exposure and HLA in healthy donors. Regarding this clone: Its antigen is not known.

Germline V gene sequence: CDR1 SEHNR, CDR2 FQNEAQ (reference sequence). V was clipped by 5 bases and J by 4 bases; unmatched bases: 3. The CDR3 spans 13 residues. The study, taken as a whole, reports: Rare TCR sequences predominated, though certain public TCRs were found in many donors.

The protocol was immunoSEQ multiplex PCR, while the TCRdb copy is restricted to in-frame clones and leaves out a portion. Altogether 250,000 to 400,000 clones are present, approximately 86% being singletons, with the ten largest covering approximately 0.95%. The donors were in the approximately 120-subject validation cohort; that cohort was separate from the approximately 730-subject first cohort. This receptor was taken from a man aged 25-45 years in good health and CMV-seronegative. The J gene is TRBJ2-5, the V gene TRBV7-9; 8 nucleotides align to TRBD2. Source material: PBMCs. Written as DNA, the CDR3 is TGTGCCAGCAGCAGGACTAGCTCAGAGACCCAGTACTTC. This translates into CASSRTSSETQYF.